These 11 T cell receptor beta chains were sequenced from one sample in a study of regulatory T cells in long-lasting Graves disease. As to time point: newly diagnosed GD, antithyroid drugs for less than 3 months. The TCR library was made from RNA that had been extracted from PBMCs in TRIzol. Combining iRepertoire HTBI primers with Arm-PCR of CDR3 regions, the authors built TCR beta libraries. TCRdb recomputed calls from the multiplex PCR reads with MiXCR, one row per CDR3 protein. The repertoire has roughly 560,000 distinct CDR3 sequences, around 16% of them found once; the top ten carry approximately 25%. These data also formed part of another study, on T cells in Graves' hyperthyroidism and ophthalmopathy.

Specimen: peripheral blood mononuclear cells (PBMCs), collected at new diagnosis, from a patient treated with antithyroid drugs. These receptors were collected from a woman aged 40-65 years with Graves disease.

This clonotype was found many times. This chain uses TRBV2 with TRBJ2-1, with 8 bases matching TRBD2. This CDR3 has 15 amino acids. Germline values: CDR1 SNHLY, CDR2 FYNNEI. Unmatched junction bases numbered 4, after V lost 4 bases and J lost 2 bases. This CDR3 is CASSGRGGAYNEQFF. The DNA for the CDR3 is TGTGCCAGCAGTGGCCGGGGGGGTGCCTACAATGAGCAGTTCTTC. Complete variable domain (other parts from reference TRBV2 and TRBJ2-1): EPEVTQTPSHQVTQMGQEVILRCVPISNHLYFYWYRQILGQKVEFLVSFYNNEISEKSEIFDDQFSVERPDGSNFTLKIRSTKLEDSAMYFCASSGRGGAYNEQFFGPGTRLTVL.

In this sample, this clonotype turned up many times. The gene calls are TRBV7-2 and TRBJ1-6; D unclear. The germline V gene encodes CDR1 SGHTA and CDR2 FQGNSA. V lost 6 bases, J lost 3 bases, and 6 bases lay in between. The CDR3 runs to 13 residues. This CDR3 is CASSQVYNSPLHF. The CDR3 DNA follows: TGTGCCAGCAGTCAGGTCTATAATTCACCCCTCCACTTT.

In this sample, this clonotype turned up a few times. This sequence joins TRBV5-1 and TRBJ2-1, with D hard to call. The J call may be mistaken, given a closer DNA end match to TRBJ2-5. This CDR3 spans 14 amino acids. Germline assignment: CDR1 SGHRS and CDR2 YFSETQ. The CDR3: CASSLRADQETQYF. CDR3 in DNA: TGCGCCAGCAGCTTGAGGGCAGACCAAGAGACCCAGTACTTC.

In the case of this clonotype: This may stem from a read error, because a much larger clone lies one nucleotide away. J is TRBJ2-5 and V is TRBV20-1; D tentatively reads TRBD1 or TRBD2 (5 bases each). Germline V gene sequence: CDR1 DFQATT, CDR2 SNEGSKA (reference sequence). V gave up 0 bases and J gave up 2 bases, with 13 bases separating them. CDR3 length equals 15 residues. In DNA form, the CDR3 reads TGCAGTGCTAGAGATGTGGCCAGGGAGCAAGAGACCCAGTACTTC. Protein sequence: CSARDVAREQETQYF.

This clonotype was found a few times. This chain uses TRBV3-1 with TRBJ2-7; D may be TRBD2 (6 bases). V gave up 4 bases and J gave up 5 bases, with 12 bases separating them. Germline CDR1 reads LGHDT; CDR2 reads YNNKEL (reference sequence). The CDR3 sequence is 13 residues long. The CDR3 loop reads CASSLDGTHEQYF. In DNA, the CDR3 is TGTGCCAGCAGCCTGGACGGGACTCACGAGCAGTACTTC.

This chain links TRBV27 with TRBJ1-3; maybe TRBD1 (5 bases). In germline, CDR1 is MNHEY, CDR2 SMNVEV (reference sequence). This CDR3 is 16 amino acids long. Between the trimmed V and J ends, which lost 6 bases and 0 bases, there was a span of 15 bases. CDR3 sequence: CASRDFGHNSGNTIYF. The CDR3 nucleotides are TGTGCCAGCAGGGATTTTGGACACAACTCTGGAAACACCATATATTTT.

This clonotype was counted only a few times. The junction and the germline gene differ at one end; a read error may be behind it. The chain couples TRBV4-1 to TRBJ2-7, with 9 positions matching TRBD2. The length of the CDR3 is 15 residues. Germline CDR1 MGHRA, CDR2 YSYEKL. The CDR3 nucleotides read TGTGCCAGCAGCCAAGGACTAGCGAGCTCCTACGAGCAGTACTTC. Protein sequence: CASSQGLASSYEQYF.

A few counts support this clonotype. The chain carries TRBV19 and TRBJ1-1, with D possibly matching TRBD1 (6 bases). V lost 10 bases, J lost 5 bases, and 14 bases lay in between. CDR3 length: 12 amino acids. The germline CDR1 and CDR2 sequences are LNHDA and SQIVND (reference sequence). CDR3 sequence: CATGGGRTEAFF. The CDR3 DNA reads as TGTGCCACCGGGGGGGGGCGAACTGAAGCTTTCTTT.

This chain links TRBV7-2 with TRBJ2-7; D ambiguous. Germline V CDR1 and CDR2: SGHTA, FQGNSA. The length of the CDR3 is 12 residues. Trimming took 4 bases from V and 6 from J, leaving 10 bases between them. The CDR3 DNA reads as TGTGCCAGCAGCTCCTATGCCGGCGAGCAGTACTTC. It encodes CASSSYAGEQYF.

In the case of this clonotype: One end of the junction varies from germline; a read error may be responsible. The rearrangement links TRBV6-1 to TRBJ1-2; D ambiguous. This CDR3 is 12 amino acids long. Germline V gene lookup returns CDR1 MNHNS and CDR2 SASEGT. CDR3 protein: CASSDGLYGNTF. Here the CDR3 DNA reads TGTGCCAGCAGCGACGGCCTCTATGGCAACACCTTC.

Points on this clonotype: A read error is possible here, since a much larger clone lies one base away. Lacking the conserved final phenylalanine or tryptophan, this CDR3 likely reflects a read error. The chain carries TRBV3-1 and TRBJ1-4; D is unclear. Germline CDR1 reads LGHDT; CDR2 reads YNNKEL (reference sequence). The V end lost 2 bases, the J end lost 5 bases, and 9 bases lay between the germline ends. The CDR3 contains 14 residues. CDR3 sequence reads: CASSQLRTNEKLFL. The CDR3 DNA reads TGTGCCAGCAGCCAACTCCGAACGAATGAAAAACTGTTTCTT.